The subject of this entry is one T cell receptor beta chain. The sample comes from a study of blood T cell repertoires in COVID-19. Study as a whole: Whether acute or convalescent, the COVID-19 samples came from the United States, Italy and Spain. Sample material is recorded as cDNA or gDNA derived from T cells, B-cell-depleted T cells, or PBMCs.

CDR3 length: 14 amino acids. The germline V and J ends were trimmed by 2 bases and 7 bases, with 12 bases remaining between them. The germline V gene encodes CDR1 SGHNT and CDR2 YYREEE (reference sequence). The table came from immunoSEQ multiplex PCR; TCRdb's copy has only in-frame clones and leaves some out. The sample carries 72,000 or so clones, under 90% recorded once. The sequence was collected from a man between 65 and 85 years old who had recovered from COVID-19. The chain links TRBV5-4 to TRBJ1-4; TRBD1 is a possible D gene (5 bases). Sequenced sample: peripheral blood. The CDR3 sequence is CASSLRQGGEKLFF. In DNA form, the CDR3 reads TGTGCCAGCAGCTTAAGGCAGGGCGGTGAAAAACTGTTTTTT.